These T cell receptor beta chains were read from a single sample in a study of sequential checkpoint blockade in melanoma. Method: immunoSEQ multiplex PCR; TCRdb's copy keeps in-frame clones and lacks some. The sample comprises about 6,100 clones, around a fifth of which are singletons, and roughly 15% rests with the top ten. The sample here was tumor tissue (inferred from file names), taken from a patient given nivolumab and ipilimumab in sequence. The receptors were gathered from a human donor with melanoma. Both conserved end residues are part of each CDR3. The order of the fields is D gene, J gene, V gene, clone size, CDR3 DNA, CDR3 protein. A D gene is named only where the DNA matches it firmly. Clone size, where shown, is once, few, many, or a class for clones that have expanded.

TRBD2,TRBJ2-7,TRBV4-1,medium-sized,TGCGCCAGCAGCGAAGGACTAGTGAGCTCCTACGAGCAGTACTTC,CASSEGLVSSYEQYF
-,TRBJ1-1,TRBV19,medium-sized,TGTGCCAGTAAAGCAGGGGCTGTTTCCGAAGCTTTCTTT,CASKAGAVSEAFF
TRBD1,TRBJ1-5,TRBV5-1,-,TGCGCCAGCAGCCTTGACAGGGTAGGGGAAAATCAGCCCCAGCATTTT,CASSLDRVGENQPQHF
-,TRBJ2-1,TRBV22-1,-,TGTCCTGGGAGCGCACGTGTTCCAGCGATCTCCTACAATGAGCAGTTCTTC,CPGSARVPAISYNEQFF
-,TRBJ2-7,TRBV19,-,TGTGCCAGTAGTATGGGAACTTGGTACGAGCAGTACTTC,CASSMGTWYEQYF
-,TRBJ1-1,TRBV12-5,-,TGTGCTAGTGGTTTGGTACCGGACGGGTCCGTGACTAACACTGAAGCTTTCTTT,CASGLVPDGSVTNTEAFF
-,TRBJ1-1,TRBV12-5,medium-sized,TGTGCCAGCCATAGGCTCGGGGACACTGAAGCTTTCTTT,CASHRLGDTEAFF
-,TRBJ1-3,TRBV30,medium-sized,TGTGCCTGGAGTCGTGGGGTATTAGGTGGAAACACCATATATTTT,CAWSRGVLGGNTIYF
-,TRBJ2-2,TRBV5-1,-,TGCGCCAGCAGCTTGGTGGGTAGCGGTAACACCGGGGAGCTGTTTTTT,CASSLVGSGNTGELFF
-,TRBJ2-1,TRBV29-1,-,TGCAGCGTTGTCGCCAATGAGCAGTTCTTC,CSVVANEQFF
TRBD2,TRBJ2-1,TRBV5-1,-,TGCGCCAGCAGCTTGGTACTAGCGGGAGCCCTAAGGGAGCAGTTCTTC,CASSLVLAGALREQFF
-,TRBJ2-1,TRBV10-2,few,TGCGCCAGCAGCCCCGGGCCCATCCTTGAGCAGTTCTTC,CASSPGPILEQFF
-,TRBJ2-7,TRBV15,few,TGTGCCACCAGCAGAGAAGCAAGCGGCAGCTCCTACGAGCAGTACTTC,CATSREASGSSYEQYF
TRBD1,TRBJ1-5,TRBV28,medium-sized,TGTGCCAGCAGTCCGGACAGGGAAAGCAATCAGCCCCAGCATTTT,CASSPDRESNQPQHF
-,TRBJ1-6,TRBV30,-,TGTGCCTGGGGGGGTCAGGAGCCGTATAATTCACCCCTCCACTTT,CAWGGQEPYNSPLHF
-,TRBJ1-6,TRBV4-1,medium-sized,TGCGCCAGCAGCCAAGATTTGTTCCAGGCACCCTCCTATAATTCACCCCTCCACTTT,CASSQDLFQAPSYNSPLHF
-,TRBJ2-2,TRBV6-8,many,TGTGCCAGCAGCCCCGGCACCGGGGAGCTGTTTTTT,CASSPGTGELFF
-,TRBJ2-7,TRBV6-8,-,TGTGCCAGCAGTTTACAGGGTTCGGACCTATACGAGCAGTACTTC,CASSLQGSDLYEQYF
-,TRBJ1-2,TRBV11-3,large,TGTGCCAGCAGCTTGGTCTTGGACAGAGTCTCGGGCTACACCTTC,CASSLVLDRVSGYTF
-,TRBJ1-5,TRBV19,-,TGTGCCAGTAGTTCGGGGGTTAGTCAGCCCCAGCATTTT,CASSSGVSQPQHF
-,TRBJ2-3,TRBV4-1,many,TGCGCCAGCAGCCAGGCGGTACCGGGAGTCAACACAGATACGCAGTATTTT,CASSQAVPGVNTDTQYF
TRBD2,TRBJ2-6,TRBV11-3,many,TGTGCCAGCAGCTTAGTAACCGGGACTAGCTTGCAAATAGGCGTCCTGACTTTC,CASSLVTGTSLQIGVLTF
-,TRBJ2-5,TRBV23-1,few,TGCGCCAGCAGCCAAGAAGTACCGGGATCTCAAGAGACCCAGTACTTC,CASSQEVPGSQETQYF
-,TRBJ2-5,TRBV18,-,TGTGCCAGCTCTTCCCTAGGGGCGAGCGGGCAAGAGACCCAGTACTTC,CASSSLGASGQETQYF
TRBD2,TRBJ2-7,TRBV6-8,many,TGTGCCAGCAGTGGTAGCGGGTACGGCGAGCAGTACTTC,CASSGSGYGEQYF
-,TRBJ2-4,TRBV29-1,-,TGCAGCGTCACGTTACACCAAGCAGTAGCCAAAAACATTCAGTACTTC,CSVTLHQAVAKNIQYF
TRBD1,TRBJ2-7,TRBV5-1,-,TGCGCCAGCAGTCCGACAGGGGGCTCCTACGAGCAGTACTTC,CASSPTGGSYEQYF
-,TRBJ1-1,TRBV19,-,TGTGCCAGTAGTGTGAAGGGAGGAAACACTGAAGCTTTCTTT,CASSVKGGNTEAFF
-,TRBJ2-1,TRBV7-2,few,TGTGCCAGCAGCTTCTCTCCGGTCAATGAGCAGTTCTTC,CASSFSPVNEQFF